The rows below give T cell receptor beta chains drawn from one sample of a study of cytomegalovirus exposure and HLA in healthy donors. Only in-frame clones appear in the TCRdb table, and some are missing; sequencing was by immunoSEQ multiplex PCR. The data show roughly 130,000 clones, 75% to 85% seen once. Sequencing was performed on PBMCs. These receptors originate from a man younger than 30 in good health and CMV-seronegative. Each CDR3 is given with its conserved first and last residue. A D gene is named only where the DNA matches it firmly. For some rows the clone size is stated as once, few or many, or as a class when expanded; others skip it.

cdr3_nt: TGTGCGGCGGGACAGGGCCTGAACCCCTATGGCTACACCTTC; cdr3_aa: CAAGQGLNPYGYTF; cdr3_length: 14; clone_size: NA; j_call: TRBJ1-2; v_call: TRBV19; d_call: TRBD1
cdr3_nt: TGTGCCAGCAGTTCACCTACAACAGGGTTGAAAGCTTTCTTT; cdr3_aa: CASSSPTTGLKAFF; cdr3_length: 14; clone_size: NA; j_call: TRBJ1-1; v_call: TRBV27; d_call: NA
cdr3_nt: TGTGCCAGCAGCTCCGCCGGGACTAGCGGCAATGAGCAGTTCTTC; cdr3_aa: CASSSAGTSGNEQFF; cdr3_length: 15; clone_size: NA; j_call: TRBJ2-1; v_call: TRBV7-3; d_call: TRBD2
cdr3_nt: TGTGCCAGCTCACCCGCGGACAGGAACACTGAAGCTTTCTTT; cdr3_aa: CASSPADRNTEAFF; cdr3_length: 14; clone_size: NA; j_call: TRBJ1-1; v_call: TRBV18; d_call: NA
cdr3_nt: TGTGCCAGCAGTGGGACTAGAGTGAGCTCCTACAATGAGCAGTTCTTC; cdr3_aa: CASSGTRVSSYNEQFF; cdr3_length: 16; clone_size: once; j_call: TRBJ2-1; v_call: TRBV6-4; d_call: TRBD2
cdr3_nt: TGTGCCAGTAGCGGACATGGGTGGACTGAAGCTTTCTTT; cdr3_aa: CASSGHGWTEAFF; cdr3_length: 13; clone_size: few; j_call: TRBJ1-1; v_call: TRBV19; d_call: NA
cdr3_nt: TGTGCCAGCAGCTTAACAGGGCACTACGAGCAGTACTTC; cdr3_aa: CASSLTGHYEQYF; cdr3_length: 13; clone_size: NA; j_call: TRBJ2-7; v_call: TRBV7-9; d_call: NA
cdr3_nt: TGTGCCATCAGTGAGTCTACAAGCGGGAGGGGAGAGACCCAGTACTTC; cdr3_aa: CAISESTSGRGETQYF; cdr3_length: 16; clone_size: NA; j_call: TRBJ2-5; v_call: TRBV10-3; d_call: TRBD2
cdr3_nt: TGTGCCAGCAGCTTTTACCAGGGTTTGCGTGGCTACACCTTC; cdr3_aa: CASSFYQGLRGYTF; cdr3_length: 14; clone_size: NA; j_call: TRBJ1-2; v_call: TRBV5-8; d_call: NA
cdr3_nt: TGTGCCAGCTCACCGAGGACCGGAGCGGGAGATCAAGAGACCCAGTACTTC; cdr3_aa: CASSPRTGAGDQETQYF; cdr3_length: 17; clone_size: NA; j_call: TRBJ2-5; v_call: TRBV18; d_call: TRBD2
cdr3_nt: TGTGCCAGCAGGGGCCCGAGCACTGAAGCTTTCTTT; cdr3_aa: CASRGPSTEAFF; cdr3_length: 12; clone_size: NA; j_call: TRBJ1-1; v_call: TRBV6-5; d_call: NA
cdr3_nt: TGTGCCTGGAGTGTACTTAGGGGGACAGGAAACACCATATATTTT; cdr3_aa: CAWSVLRGTGNTIYF; cdr3_length: 15; clone_size: NA; j_call: TRBJ1-3; v_call: TRBV30; d_call: NA
cdr3_nt: TGCGCCAGCAGTGATAGGGGGACAGGGTCCTACGAGCAGTACTTC; cdr3_aa: CASSDRGTGSYEQYF; cdr3_length: 15; clone_size: once; j_call: TRBJ2-7; v_call: TRBV10-2; d_call: TRBD1
cdr3_nt: TGCGCCAGCAGCCAAGATCTGGGGCAGGGCGGATATAATTCACCCCTCCACTTT; cdr3_aa: CASSQDLGQGGYNSPLHF; cdr3_length: 18; clone_size: NA; j_call: TRBJ1-6; v_call: TRBV4-3; d_call: NA
cdr3_nt: TGTGCCAGCAACGGAGGGACAGGGTCCGAGCAGTACTTC; cdr3_aa: CASNGGTGSEQYF; cdr3_length: 13; clone_size: once; j_call: TRBJ2-7; v_call: TRBV2; d_call: TRBD1
cdr3_nt: TGTGCCAGTAGTCCTTTACTCTCTGGAAACACCATATATTTT; cdr3_aa: CASSPLLSGNTIYF; cdr3_length: 14; clone_size: NA; j_call: TRBJ1-3; v_call: TRBV19; d_call: NA
cdr3_nt: TGTGCCAGCAGCCTGAGGGACAGGTACACCGGGGAGCTGTTTTTT; cdr3_aa: CASSLRDRYTGELFF; cdr3_length: 15; clone_size: NA; j_call: TRBJ2-2; v_call: TRBV5-4; d_call: TRBD1
cdr3_nt: TGTGCCAGCAGCGTAGGACTAGAATACAATGAGCAGTTCTTC; cdr3_aa: CASSVGLEYNEQFF; cdr3_length: 14; clone_size: NA; j_call: TRBJ2-1; v_call: TRBV9; d_call: NA
cdr3_nt: TGCGCCAGCAGCTTTGACAGGGGGTTTGAGGATCGTGGCTACACCTTC; cdr3_aa: CASSFDRGFEDRGYTF; cdr3_length: 16; clone_size: NA; j_call: TRBJ1-2; v_call: TRBV5-1; d_call: TRBD1
cdr3_nt: TGTGCCTGGAGTGTAACAGACAGGGCTGAGACCCAGTACTTC; cdr3_aa: CAWSVTDRAETQYF; cdr3_length: 14; clone_size: NA; j_call: TRBJ2-5; v_call: TRBV30; d_call: TRBD1
cdr3_nt: TGTGCCAGCAGCTTGTGGACAGGTTCGGATGGCTACACCTTC; cdr3_aa: CASSLWTGSDGYTF; cdr3_length: 14; clone_size: many; j_call: TRBJ1-2; v_call: TRBV7-9; d_call: TRBD1
cdr3_nt: TGTGCCAGTAGTATTTATCAGGATAATGAAAAACTGTTTTTT; cdr3_aa: CASSIYQDNEKLFF; cdr3_length: 14; clone_size: NA; j_call: TRBJ1-4; v_call: TRBV19; d_call: NA
cdr3_nt: TGTGCCAGCTCACAGGGAGCCACTAGCGGCTCGCCAAGCTCCTACAATGAGCAGTTCTTC; cdr3_aa: CASSQGATSGSPSSYNEQFF; cdr3_length: 20; clone_size: NA; j_call: TRBJ2-1; v_call: TRBV18; d_call: TRBD2
cdr3_nt: TGCGCCAGCAGCCAAGTCCTGTGGGCCCAAGCTTTCTTT; cdr3_aa: CASSQVLWAQAFF; cdr3_length: 13; clone_size: few; j_call: TRBJ1-1; v_call: TRBV4-1; d_call: NA
cdr3_nt: TGTGCCAGCTCACTCAGAACCGGGACAACCCTGGGGACCCAGTACTTC; cdr3_aa: CASSLRTGTTLGTQYF; cdr3_length: 16; clone_size: NA; j_call: TRBJ2-5; v_call: TRBV18; d_call: NA
cdr3_nt: TGTGCCAGCAGCCTAGACCCTTTAGCGGGAAAAGTCTCCGGGGAGCTGTTTTTT; cdr3_aa: CASSLDPLAGKVSGELFF; cdr3_length: 18; clone_size: NA; j_call: TRBJ2-2; v_call: TRBV7-9; d_call: TRBD2
cdr3_nt: TGTGCCAGCAGTGACGTCCCCTACGCCTCCTACAATGAGCAGTTCTTC; cdr3_aa: CASSDVPYASYNEQFF; cdr3_length: 16; clone_size: once; j_call: TRBJ2-1; v_call: TRBV6-4; d_call: NA
cdr3_nt: TGTGCCAGCAGGAGGGACAGGGGGCCGGCCTACGAGCAGTACTTC; cdr3_aa: CASRRDRGPAYEQYF; cdr3_length: 15; clone_size: NA; j_call: TRBJ2-7; v_call: TRBV5-4; d_call: TRBD1